The clone carrying this TCR beta chain appeared once. As yet, its antigen is unknown. CDR1 and CDR2 (germline): SQVTM, ANQGSEA. The J segment lost 2 bases and the V segment lost 6 bases, leaving 3 bases of the junction unmatched. This CDR3 is built from 13 residues. This entry is derived from a study of CD8+ T cells in alopecia areata. Study-level results: Scalp samples also yield sequences from resident alphabeta T cells of normal skin. On tofacitinib, scalp and blood still held many of the expanded lesional clones. Especially in alopecia totalis/universalis, lesional scalp showed greater clonality than normal scalp did.

The treatment here: oral pan-JAK inhibitor, 5-10 mg twice daily. Sequencing templates came from extracted RNA that was reverse transcribed into cDNA. Profiling relied on immunoSEQ multiplex PCR, and the TCRdb table lists in-frame clones only, not all of them. Of around 190,000 clones listed, around three fifths are singletons. This chain uses TRBV29-1 with TRBJ1-1; 10 nucleotides align to TRBD1. The starting material was CD4+ T cells sorted from blood, obtained around week 50, from a patient treated with tofacitinib. This clonotype originated in a human donor with alopecia areata. The CDR3 region is CSVRTGGNTEAFF. The CDR3 DNA reads TGCAGCGTCCGGACAGGGGGTAACACTGAAGCTTTCTTT.